The next 29 T cell receptor beta chains were all read from a single sample in a study of long-term antiretroviral therapy in people with HIV. They ran version v3.0 of the immunoSEQ assay at survey level. Using immunoSEQ multiplex PCR, the repertoire was profiled, and TCRdb retains in-frame clones only, with some absent. The sample lists around 7,900 clones; over 75% were seen once. Sample: unsorted PBMCs, taken 0.1 years after starting antiretroviral therapy. The receptors shown here come from a man aged 40-55 years with HIV.

The chain employs TRBV5-1 and TRBJ2-7; D not resolved. The CDR3 spans 16 residues. The V gene's germline CDR1 is SGHRS and CDR2 YFSETQ. V was pared by 0 bases and J by 0 bases, with 13 bases between. The CDR3 DNA is TGCGCCAGCAGCTTGGGACCAGGCGAACGCTCCTACGAGCAGTACTTC. Its translation is CASSLGPGERSYEQYF.

The chain carries TRBV30 and TRBJ2-1; D unresolved. Germline assignment: CDR1 GTSNPN and CDR2 SVGIG (reference sequence). V lost 0 bases to trimming and J lost 2 bases, with 5 bases between them. The CDR3 sequence is 13 residues long. CDR3: CAWSVGAYNEQFF. In nucleotides, the CDR3 is TGTGCCTGGAGTGTAGGAGCCTACAATGAGCAGTTCTTC.

J is TRBJ2-5 and V is TRBV5-1; maybe TRBD1 (5 bases). The CDR3 consists of 14 residues. The V end was cut by 4 bases, the J end by 3 bases, with 13 bases between. Looked up from germline, CDR1 is SGHRS and CDR2 is YFSETQ. Here the CDR3 reads CASSPRPGKETQYF. The CDR3 DNA sequence: TGCGCCAGCAGCCCCCGTCCAGGGAAAGAGACCCAGTACTTC.

The genes are TRBV11-2 and TRBJ2-7; D call uncertain. The CDR3 contains 14 residues. Trimming pared 0 bases from V and 1 base from J, leaving 7 bases between. Germline V gives CDR1 SGHAT, CDR2 FQNNGV. CDR3 bases: TGTGCCAGCAGCTTAGACGACGGATCCTACGAGCAGTACTTC. It is translated as CASSLDDGSYEQYF.

V and J are TRBV4-3 and TRBJ2-7; D unclear. CDR3 size: 13 residues. V shed 3 bases and J shed 4 bases, with 10 bases lying between them. The germline V gene encodes CDR1 LGHNA and CDR2 YSLEER. CDR3 protein: CASSHTLEYEQYF. The CDR3 DNA reads as TGCGCCAGCAGCCACACCTTAGAGTACGAGCAGTACTTC.

In nucleotides, the CDR3 is TGTGCCAGCAGCTTATGGGACAGGTCCTACGAGCAGTACTTC. Amino acids: CASSLWDRSYEQYF. The rearrangement joins TRBV5-6 to TRBJ2-7; TRBD1 aligns across 8 bases. The CDR3 consists of 14 residues. With 2 bases clipped from V and 1 base from J, the junction kept 2 bases outside the gene matches. Germline lookup yields CDR1 SGHDT and CDR2 YYEEEE. The full variable domain, its missing parts supplied by reference TRBV5-6 and TRBJ2-7, is DAGVTQSPTHLIKTRGQQVTLRCSPKSGHDTVSWYQQALGQGPQFIFQYYEEEERQRGNFPDRFSGHQFPNYSSELNVNALLLGDSALYLCASSLWDRSYEQYFGPGTRLTVT.

The chain carries TRBV21-1 and TRBJ2-5; the D segment call TRBD1 is taken from the table without a DNA check. TRBV21-1 is a pseudogene segment. This CDR3 has 15 amino acids. The CDR3 protein is CASSGLMTDQETQYF. As DNA, the CDR3 is TGTGCCAGCAGCGGTTTAATGACAGATCAAGAGACCCAGTACTTC.

The chain is built from TRBV7-2 and TRBJ2-7; 10 bases match TRBD2. CDR1 and CDR2 (germline): SGHTA, FQGNSA. The CDR3 spans 19 residues. V shed 0 bases and J 3 bases; nucleotides not matched to a gene: 14. CDR3 bases: TGTGCCAGCAGCTTAGCGACCCCAAATAGCGGGGGGACACTCTACGAGCAGTACTTC. Translating it yields CASSLATPNSGGTLYEQYF. The variable domain in full, with the rest retrieved from reference TRBV7-2 and TRBJ2-7, is GAGVSQSPSNKVTEKGKDVELRCDPISGHTALYWYRQSLGQGLEFLIYFQGNSAPDKSGLPSDRFSAERTGGSVSTLTIQRTQQEDSAVYLCASSLATPNSGGTLYEQYFGPGTRLTVT.

J is TRBJ2-7 and V is TRBV11-3; a weak D match, TRBD1 (5 bases). The CDR3 sequence is 18 residues long. Between the trimmed V and J ends, which lost 4 bases and 2 bases, there was a span of 24 bases. From germline, CDR1 is SGHNT and CDR2 YENEEA. This CDR3 is CASSSRKWGLTFPYEQYF. CDR3 DNA sequence: TGTGCCAGCAGCTCTCGGAAATGGGGCCTTACTTTTCCCTACGAGCAGTACTTC.

The V call is TRBV4-1, the J call TRBJ1-3, with D uncertain. The CDR3 covers 17 residues. The ends were cut back, 0 bases at V and 8 bases at J, with 20 bases in the middle. Germline CDR1 is MGHRA and CDR2 is YSYEKL. In DNA form, the CDR3 reads TGCGCCAGCAGCCAAGACAGGTGGGTCGCAGCCGGGGACACCATATATTTT. It yields the protein CASSQDRWVAAGDTIYF.

The chain is built from TRBV13 and TRBJ1-4; D is ambiguous. CDR1 and CDR2 (germline): PRHDT, FYEKMQ (reference sequence). This CDR3 contains 13 residues. Trimming pared 1 base from V and 4 bases from J, leaving 4 bases between. CDR3 bases: TGTGCCAGCAGCTTAGCCAGTAATGAAAAACTGTTTTTT. This translates into CASSLASNEKLFF. Using reference TRBV13 and TRBJ1-4 for the parts outside the CDR3, the full variable domain is AAGVIQSPRHLIKEKRETATLKCYPIPRHDTVYWYQQGPGQDPQFLISFYEKMQSDKGSIPDRFSAQQFSDYHSELNMSSLELGDSALYFCASSLASNEKLFFGSGTQLSVL.

The CDR3 region is CASSLTSLSGQYF. The CDR3 DNA is TGTGCCAGCAGTTTAACCAGTTTATCGGGACAGTATTTT. The rearrangement uses TRBV27 and TRBJ2-3; the D gene is possibly TRBD2 (5 bases). Per germline, CDR1 MNHEY and CDR2 SMNVEV (reference sequence). With 2 bases removed from V and 12 bases from J, the gap between germline ends came to 15 bases. CDR3 length: 13 amino acids.

This clone is classed as large (0.1 to 1%). The chain has TRBV10-1 and TRBJ2-3; no reliable D call. CDR1 WNHNN and CDR2 SYGVQD come from the germline V gene (reference sequence). There are 15 residues in the CDR3. Trimming took 2 bases from V and 1 from J, leaving 10 bases between them. CDR3 nucleotide sequence: TGCGCCAGCAGTGAGGGCGCCTCCCGCACAGATACGCAGTATTTT. Its protein is CASSEGASRTDTQYF.

The sample holds a few counts of this clone. This chain links TRBV6-1 with TRBJ2-7, with D tentatively TRBD2 (6 bases). Trimming took 1 base from V and 2 from J, leaving 6 bases between them. The CDR3 is 13 amino acids. Germline values: CDR1 MNHNS, CDR2 SASEGT. CDR3 loop: CASSEVAAYEQYF. The CDR3 nucleotides are TGTGCCAGCAGTGAAGTAGCGGCCTACGAGCAGTACTTC.

The chain joins TRBV23-1 to TRBJ1-2; the match to TRBD1 covers 10 bases. TRBV23-1 is classed as an ORF, of uncertain function. The CDR3 runs to 10 residues. V lost 11 bases, J lost 8 bases, and 2 bases stayed unmatched. This CDR3 is CAGDRGGYTF. The CDR3 DNA is TGCGCCGGGGACAGGGGAGGCTACACCTTC.

The V and J genes are TRBV19 and TRBJ2-7; TRBD1 matches 11 bases. The CDR3 has 13 amino acids. Germline assignment: CDR1 LNHDA and CDR2 SQIVND (reference sequence). After removal of 3 bases from V and 6 bases from J, the junction contained 1 base not matched to a gene. This CDR3 reads CASSMGTGGEQYF. The CDR3 DNA reads as TGTGCCAGTAGTATGGGGACAGGGGGCGAGCAGTACTTC.

V and J are TRBV10-3 and TRBJ1-1; D is ambiguous. The CDR3 is 15 amino acids. Germline V gene data show CDR1 as ENHRY and CDR2 as SYGVKD. The V end lost 0 bases, the J end lost 5 bases, and 13 bases lay between the germline ends. The CDR3 DNA sequence: TGTGCCATCAGTGAGTCGATTCGGGTTAATACTGAAGCTTTCTTT. Amino acid sequence: CAISESIRVNTEAFF.

V and J are TRBV5-6 and TRBJ1-4; weak D call: TRBD1 (5 bases). Trimming took off 1 base at V and 8 bases at J, with 15 bases between the two ends. This CDR3 contains 15 residues. CDR1 and CDR2 (germline): SGHDT, YYEEEE. CDR3 coding DNA: TGTGCCAGCAGCTTGAGGCGGGGGTTAGACGAAAAACTGTTTTTT. This codes for CASSLRRGLDEKLFF.

The chain has TRBV7-9 and TRBJ2-7; 7 nucleotides line up with TRBD1. Germline-derived CDR1 and CDR2 are SEHNR and FQNEAQ (reference sequence). V shed 1 base and J 1 base; nucleotides not matched to a gene: 4. The CDR3 has 15 residues. DNA of the CDR3: TGTGCCAGCAGCTTAGTACAGGGGAATTCCTACGAGCAGTACTTC. It is translated as CASSLVQGNSYEQYF.

V and J are TRBV9 and TRBJ1-1; D perhaps matches TRBD1 (5 bases). Trimming left V 4 bases short and J 1 base short, with 17 bases between. Germline V gives CDR1 SGDLS, CDR2 YYNGEE. The CDR3 runs to 16 residues. The CDR3 loop is CASSPAGAGSNTEAFF. The CDR3 DNA follows: TGTGCCAGCAGCCCCGCTGGAGCAGGGTCGAACACTGAAGCTTTCTTT.

CDR3 loop: CASSLETFKVYQPQHF. CDR3 nucleotides: TGTGCCAGCAGCTTAGAGACATTCAAGGTCTATCAGCCCCAGCATTTT. The chain uses TRBV7-2 and TRBJ1-5; no reliable D call. This CDR3 comprises 16 residues. Trimming took off 1 base at V and 5 bases at J, with 15 bases between the two ends. Germline V CDR1 and CDR2: SGHTA, FQGNSA.

This clone was observed a handful of times. The chain couples TRBV7-9 to TRBJ1-4; D perhaps matches TRBD1 (5 bases). Trimming removed 3 bases from V and 8 bases from J, with 13 bases in between. The CDR3 consists of 14 residues. The germline V gene has CDR1 SEHNR and CDR2 FQNEAQ (reference sequence). The CDR3 loop is CASSFGGGEEKLFF. CDR3 DNA: TGTGCCAGCAGCTTCGGAGGAGGGGAGGAAAAACTGTTTTTT.

The rearrangement joins TRBV5-1 to TRBJ1-6, with unresolved D. CDR1 SGHRS and CDR2 YFSETQ come from the germline V gene. The ends were cut back, 0 bases at V and 9 bases at J, with 10 bases in the middle. The CDR3 consists of 14 residues. The CDR3 sequence is CASSLVGVLSPLHF. DNA for the CDR3: TGCGCCAGCAGCTTGGTTGGGGTTCTTTCACCCCTCCACTTT.

The gene calls are TRBV9 and TRBJ1-5; D gene unclear. Trimming left V 0 bases short and J 5 bases short, with 6 bases between. The CDR3 covers 13 residues. Per germline, CDR1 SGDLS and CDR2 YYNGEE. The CDR3 sequence is CASSVGKDQPQHF. The CDR3 nucleotides read TGTGCCAGCAGCGTAGGGAAGGATCAGCCCCAGCATTTT. Full variable domain (missing parts from reference TRBV9 and TRBJ1-5): DSGVTQTPKHLITATGQRVTLRCSPRSGDLSVYWYQQSLDQGLQFLIQYYNGEERAKGNILERFSAQQFPDLHSELNLSSLELGDSALYFCASSVGKDQPQHFGDGTRLSIL.

This chain uses TRBV10-3 with TRBJ1-2; 7 nucleotides agree with TRBD1. V lost 10 bases and J lost 3; bases outside the gene matches: 11. Germline values: CDR1 ENHRY, CDR2 SYGVKD. This CDR3 spans 14 amino acids. Here the CDR3 reads CATSGGDTDYGYTF. In nucleotides, the CDR3 is TGTGCCACCTCAGGGGGGGACACTGACTATGGCTACACCTTC.

V gene TRBV6-5 combines with J gene TRBJ2-7, with D unclear. This CDR3 has 13 amino acids. Trimming took 6 bases from V and 5 from J, leaving 14 bases between them. Germline CDR1 and CDR2: MNHEY and SVGAGI. The CDR3 region has the DNA TGTGCCAGCAGCGGGTCTTTTAACGACGAGCAGTACTTC. As protein: CASSGSFNDEQYF.

This clone was observed a single time. The chain recombines TRBV11-2 with TRBJ2-7, with D tentatively TRBD1 or TRBD2 (6 bases each). Germline CDR1 and CDR2: SGHAT and FQNNGV. Trimming left V 5 bases short and J 4 bases short, with 18 bases between. The CDR3 loop spans 15 amino acids. CDR3 sequence (DNA): TGTGCCAGCAGCGCCCCAGGGGCAGGAGGGTACGAGCAGTACTTC. Protein: CASSAPGAGGYEQYF.

V gene TRBV9 combines with J gene TRBJ1-5, with D hard to call. This CDR3 is 14 amino acids long. Germline CDR1 reads SGDLS; CDR2 reads YYNGEE. Deletions cut 3 bases from V and 2 bases from J, with 9 bases between. The CDR3 coding sequence is TGTGCCAGCAGCGAGGGCGGGGGCAATCAGCCCCAGCATTTT. This translates into CASSEGGGNQPQHF.

This chain joins TRBV6-5 and TRBJ2-7, with D maybe TRBD1 (5 bases). CDR1 and CDR2 from the germline V gene are MNHEY and SVGAGI. The CDR3 extends over 14 amino acids. V shed 6 bases and J shed 0 bases, with 12 bases lying between them. The CDR3, as DNA: TGTGCCAGCAGGCCGACAGAGTACTCCTACGAGCAGTACTTC. Its translation is CASRPTEYSYEQYF.